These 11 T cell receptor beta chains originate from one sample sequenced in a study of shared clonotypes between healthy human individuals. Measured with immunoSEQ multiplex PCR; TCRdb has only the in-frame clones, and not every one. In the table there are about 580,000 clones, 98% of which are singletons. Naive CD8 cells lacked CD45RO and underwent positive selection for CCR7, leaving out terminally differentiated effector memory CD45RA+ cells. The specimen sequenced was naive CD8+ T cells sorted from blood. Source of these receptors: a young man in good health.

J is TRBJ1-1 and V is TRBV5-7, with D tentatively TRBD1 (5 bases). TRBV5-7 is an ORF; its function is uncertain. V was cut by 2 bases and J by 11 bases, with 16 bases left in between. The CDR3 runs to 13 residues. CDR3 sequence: CASSLRPFWGAFF. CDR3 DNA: TGTGCCAGCAGCTTAAGGCCCTTTTGGGGGGCTTTCTTT.

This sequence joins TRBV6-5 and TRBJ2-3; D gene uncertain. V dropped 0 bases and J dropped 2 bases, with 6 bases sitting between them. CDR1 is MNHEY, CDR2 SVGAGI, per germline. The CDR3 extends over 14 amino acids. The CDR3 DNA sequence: TGTGCCAGCAGTTACTCCCTCTCCACAGATACGCAGTATTTT. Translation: CASSYSLSTDTQYF.

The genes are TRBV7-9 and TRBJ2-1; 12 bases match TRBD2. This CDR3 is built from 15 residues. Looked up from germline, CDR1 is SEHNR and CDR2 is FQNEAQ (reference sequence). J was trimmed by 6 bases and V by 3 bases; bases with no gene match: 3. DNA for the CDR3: TGTGCCAGCAGCTTGGCTAGCGGGAGGGGCAATGAGCAGTTCTTC. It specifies CASSLASGRGNEQFF.

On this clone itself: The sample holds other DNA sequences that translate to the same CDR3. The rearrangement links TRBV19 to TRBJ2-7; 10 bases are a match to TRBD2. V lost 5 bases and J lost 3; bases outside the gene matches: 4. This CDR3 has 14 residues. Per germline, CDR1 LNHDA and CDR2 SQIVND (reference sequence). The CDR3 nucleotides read TGTGCCAGTAGTCGACTAGCGGGTGACTACGAGCAGTACTTC. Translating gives CASSRLAGDYEQYF.

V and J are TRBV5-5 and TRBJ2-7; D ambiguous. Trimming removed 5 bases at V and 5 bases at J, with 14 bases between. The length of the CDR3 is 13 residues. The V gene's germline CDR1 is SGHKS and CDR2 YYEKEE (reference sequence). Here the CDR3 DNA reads TGTGCCAGCAGTAGAGTCGTTGTGGACGAGCAGTACTTC. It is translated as CASSRVVVDEQYF. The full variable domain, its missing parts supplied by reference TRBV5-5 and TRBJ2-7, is DAGVTQSPTHLIKTRGQQVTLRCSPISGHKSVSWYQQVLGQGPQFIFQYYEKEERGRGNFPDRFSARQFPNYSSELNVNALLLGDSALYLCASSRVVVDEQYFGPGTRLTVT.

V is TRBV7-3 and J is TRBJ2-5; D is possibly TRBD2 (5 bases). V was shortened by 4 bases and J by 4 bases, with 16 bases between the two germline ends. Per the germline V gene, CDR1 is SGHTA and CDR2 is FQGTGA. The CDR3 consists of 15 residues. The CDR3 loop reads CASSWSDSNAETQYF. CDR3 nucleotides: TGTGCCAGCAGCTGGTCGGACTCAAACGCAGAGACCCAGTACTTC.

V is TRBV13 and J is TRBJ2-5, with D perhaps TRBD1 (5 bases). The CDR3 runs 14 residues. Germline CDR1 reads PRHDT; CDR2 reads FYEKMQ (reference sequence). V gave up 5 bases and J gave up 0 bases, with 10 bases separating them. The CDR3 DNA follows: TGTGCCAGCAGCCGAAGGACAAACCAAGAGACCCAGTACTTC. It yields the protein CASSRRTNQETQYF. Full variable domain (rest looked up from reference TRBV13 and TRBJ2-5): AAGVIQSPRHLIKEKRETATLKCYPIPRHDTVYWYQQGPGQDPQFLISFYEKMQSDKGSIPDRFSAQQFSDYHSELNMSSLELGDSALYFCASSRRTNQETQYFGPGTRLLVL.

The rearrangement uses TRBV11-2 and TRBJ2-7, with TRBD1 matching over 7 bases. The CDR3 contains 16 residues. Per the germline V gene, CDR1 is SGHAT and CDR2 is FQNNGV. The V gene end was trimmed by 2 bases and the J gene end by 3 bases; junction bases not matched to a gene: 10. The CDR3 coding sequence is TGTGCCAGCAGCTTACTTGAGGGGGCAAACTACTACGAGCAGTACTTC. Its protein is CASSLLEGANYYEQYF.

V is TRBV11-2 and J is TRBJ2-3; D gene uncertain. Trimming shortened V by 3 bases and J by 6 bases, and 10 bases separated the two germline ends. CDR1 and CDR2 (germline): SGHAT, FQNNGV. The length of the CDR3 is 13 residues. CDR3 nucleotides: TGTGCCAGCAGCTTTATCCATTGGGATACGCAGTATTTT. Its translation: CASSFIHWDTQYF.

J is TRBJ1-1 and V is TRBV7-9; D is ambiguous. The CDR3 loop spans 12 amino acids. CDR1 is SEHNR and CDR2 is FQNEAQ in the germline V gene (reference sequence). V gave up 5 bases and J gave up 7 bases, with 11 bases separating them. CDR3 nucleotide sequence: TGTGCCAGCAGCCAATCAGGAGTTGAAGCTTTCTTT. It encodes CASSQSGVEAFF.

CDR3 in amino acids: CASSSLRRKNTGELFF. The CDR3 nucleotides are TGTGCCAGCAGCTCGCTCAGGCGGAAGAACACCGGGGAGCTGTTTTTT. The gene calls are TRBV5-6 and TRBJ2-2; D ambiguous. V gave up 3 bases and J gave up 1 base, with 13 bases separating them. The CDR3 totals 16 residues. In germline, CDR1 is SGHDT, CDR2 YYEEEE. The variable domain in full, with the rest retrieved from reference TRBV5-6 and TRBJ2-2, is DAGVTQSPTHLIKTRGQQVTLRCSPKSGHDTVSWYQQALGQGPQFIFQYYEEEERQRGNFPDRFSGHQFPNYSSELNVNALLLGDSALYLCASSSLRRKNTGELFFGEGSRLTVL.